The 7 T cell receptor beta chains in this list originate from one sample, sequenced in a study of blood T cell repertoires in COVID-19 (dated by TCRdb to the early 2020s). Receptors were amplified or captured by the immunoSEQ multiplex PCR assay. TCRdb stores this immuneACCESS table with in-frame sequences only. Part of the clones is absent; in the studies checked, under half of the shortfall reflects unresolved V genes, and no reason is known for the rest. This sample gives more than 250,000 clones in total; more than 75% of them show up just once. Approximately 5.3% of the sample comes from the top ten. Material: PBMCs or T cells enriched from blood (not recorded which). These receptors originate from a woman aged 25 to 39 who had recovered from COVID-19.

The chain carries TRBV10-3 and TRBJ2-3; weak D call: TRBD2 (6 bases). CDR3 length equals 15 residues. Per the germline V gene, CDR1 is ENHRY and CDR2 is SYGVKD. Trimming stripped 4 bases from V and 2 bases from J, with 13 bases between. CDR3: CAISGASENTDTQYF. The CDR3 DNA follows: TGTGCCATCAGTGGGGCTAGCGAAAACACAGATACGCAGTATTTT.

The V and J genes are TRBV5-1 and TRBJ1-3; no clear D gene. The CDR3 sequence is 15 residues long. V lost 0 bases and J 0 bases, leaving 7 bases between the germline ends. In germline, CDR1 is SGHRS, CDR2 YFSETQ. CDR3 nucleotides: TGCGCCAGCAGCTTGGGCGCGAGCTCTGGAAACACCATATATTTT. Residues: CASSLGASSGNTIYF.

Written as DNA, the CDR3 is TGTGCCATCAGTGGCGCGGGGGACCTCCAAGAGACCCAGTACTTC. Protein product: CAISGAGDLQETQYF. The genes are TRBV10-3 and TRBJ2-5; 7 nucleotides agree with TRBD2. Per germline, CDR1 ENHRY and CDR2 SYGVKD. This CDR3 region has 15 residues. The V and J ends lost 4 bases and 1 base, in that order; junction bases with no gene match: 6.

This clone was detected once. V is TRBV28 and J is TRBJ2-3; weak D call: TRBD2 (6 bases). CDR1 and CDR2 from the germline V gene are MDHEN and SYDVKM. The ends were cut back, 5 bases at V and 0 bases at J, with 18 bases in the middle. This CDR3 contains 17 residues. The chain's CDR3 is CASSTPGTPASTDTQYF. The CDR3 nucleotides are TGTGCCAGCAGTACCCCGGGGACTCCCGCTAGCACAGATACGCAGTATTTT.

This chain connects TRBV9 to TRBJ1-2; 10 bases map to TRBD1. With 0 bases clipped from V and 2 bases from J, the junction kept 10 bases outside the gene matches. Looked up from germline, CDR1 is SGDLS and CDR2 is YYNGEE. This CDR3 comprises 18 residues. CDR3 sequence (DNA): TGTGCCAGCAGCGTAGCTACAGGGACAGGGGCATTCAACTATGGCTACACCTTC. It is translated as CASSVATGTGAFNYGYTF.

The gene calls are TRBV7-2 and TRBJ1-2, with 7 nucleotides matching TRBD1. Germline assignment: CDR1 SGHTA and CDR2 FQGNSA. This CDR3 has 13 residues. The junction had 9 bases not matched to a gene; V was cut back by 6 bases and J by 8 bases. In nucleotides, the CDR3 is TGTGCCAGCAGACCCCAGACAGGGAGCGGCTACACCTTC. Translation gives CASRPQTGSGYTF. Drawing the rest from reference TRBV7-2 and TRBJ1-2, the complete variable domain is GAGVSQSPSNKVTEKGKDVELRCDPISGHTALYWYRQSLGQGLEFLIYFQGNSAPDKSGLPSDRFSAERTGGSVSTLTIQRTQQEDSAVYLCASRPQTGSGYTFGSGTRLTVV.

This clone occurred a few times. The chain links TRBV5-1 to TRBJ2-1; TRBD2 agrees at 13 bases. CDR3 length equals 16 residues. Germline-derived CDR1 and CDR2 are SGHRS and YFSETQ. V trimming: 3 bases; J trimming: 2 bases; junction bases outside the gene matches: 2. The CDR3 coding sequence is TGCGCCAGCAGCTGGGGACTAGCGGGACCCTACAATGAGCAGTTCTTC. Translating it yields CASSWGLAGPYNEQFF.